This TCR beta chain derives from a study of blood T cells in healthy people across ages. Study-wide findings and caveats: It was not known whether donors were CMV positive (a possible confounder of expanded clonotype changes).

The CDR3 totals 14 residues. To note about this clonotype: Antigen: not known.

Healthy individuals of Caucasian origin from Russia, aged about 6 to 100, served as donors. Staff drew around 10 milliliters of peripheral blood from each donor. Next came a second PCR, run for roughly 6 to 11 cycles, which used a sample-barcoded 5' primer along with a J-beta primer mix. From the 5' RACE reads, TCRdb called clonotypes with MiXCR, one entry per CDR3 protein. The repertoire consists of roughly 2 million distinct CDR3 sequences, with roughly 52% occurring once and the leading ten covering about 2.1%. The sequence derives from a woman between 40 and 50 years old in good health. The chain has TRBV21-1 and TRBJ1-2; the table's D call, TRBD1, was not checked against the DNA. TRBV21-1 is a listed pseudogene. Sequences were obtained from blood. Here the CDR3 reads CASSGPGQSYGYTF. CDR3 bases: TGTGCCAGCAGCGGGCCCGGACAGTCCTATGGCTACACCTTC.